The 21 T cell receptor beta chains below come from one sample, sequenced in a study of T-cell reconstitution after alpha-beta-depleted transplantation in children. The library targeted TCRbeta and was prepared with unique molecular identifiers. Using its own MiXCR run on the PCR reads, TCRdb lists one record per CDR3 protein. This sample has 100,000 or so distinct CDR3 sequences, with about 22% found just once. Here the sequenced sample was PBMCs, taken before TCRalphabeta/CD19-depleted stem cell transplant. The receptors derive from a boy younger than 10 with acute lymphoblastic leukemia, due to receive a stem cell transplant.

The chain carries TRBV7-9 and TRBJ1-4; a possible D gene is TRBD1 (6 bases). This CDR3 has 15 residues. Per germline, CDR1 SEHNR and CDR2 FQNEAQ (reference sequence). V dropped 4 bases and J dropped 2 bases, with 11 bases sitting between them. The CDR3 nucleotides are TGTGCCAGCAGCTATGGACAGCTCACTAATGAAAAACTGTTTTTT. Encoded protein: CASSYGQLTNEKLFF. The entire variable domain, with the rest obtained from reference TRBV7-9 and TRBJ1-4, is as follows: DTGVSQNPRHKITKRGQNVTFRCDPISEHNRLYWYRQTLGQGPEFLTYFQNEAQLEKSRLLSDRFSAERPKGSFSTLEIQRTEQGDSAMYLCASSYGQLTNEKLFFGSGTQLSVL.

This clonotype was recorded at least ten times. This chain links TRBV3-1 with TRBJ2-7; the D gene is possibly TRBD1 (5 bases). V shed 4 bases and J shed 3 bases, with 13 bases lying between them. CDR1 LGHDT and CDR2 YNNKEL come from the germline V gene (reference sequence). The CDR3 runs to 14 residues. This CDR3 is CASSPDPRGYEQYF. In nucleotides, the CDR3 is TGTGCCAGCAGCCCCGATCCAAGGGGCTACGAGCAGTACTTC.

The table lists this clonotype with a count of one. Since the CDR3 does not end with the conserved phenylalanine or tryptophan, this likely comes from a read error. The CDR3 region is CASSLGTGGNEQFL. CDR3 bases: TGTGCCAGCAGCTTAGGGACAGGGGGGAATGAGCAGTTCTTG. This chain connects TRBV7-2 to TRBJ2-1; 10 nucleotides agree with TRBD1. The germline V gene has CDR1 SGHTA and CDR2 FQGNSA. After removal of 1 base from V and 7 bases from J, the junction contained 1 base not matched to a gene. The CDR3 has 14 amino acids.

The rearrangement links TRBV25-1 to TRBJ2-1, with 9 bases lining up with TRBD1. The CDR3 spans 15 residues. J was trimmed by 4 bases and V by 4 bases; bases with no gene match: 5. In germline, CDR1 is MGHDK, CDR2 SYGVNS. In nucleotides, the CDR3 is TGTGCCAGCAGTGCGAGGGGGACAGGGTACAATGAGCAGTTCTTC. It codes for CASSARGTGYNEQFF.

This clonotype turned up a few times. This chain links TRBV7-9 with TRBJ1-1; D remains unclear. V gave up 5 bases and J gave up 11 bases, with 15 bases separating them. The germline V gene encodes CDR1 SEHNR and CDR2 FQNEAQ (reference sequence). The CDR3 has 12 residues. The chain's CDR3 is CASSGDTSEAFF. DNA for the CDR3: TGTGCCAGCAGCGGTGACACTAGTGAGGCTTTCTTT.

The chain couples TRBV20-1 to TRBJ2-5; D may be TRBD1 (6 bases). CDR3 size: 16 residues. In germline, CDR1 is DFQATT, CDR2 SNEGSKA (reference sequence). Here the CDR3 reads CSSRDQGQGRTETQYF. DNA of the CDR3: TGCAGCTCTAGAGATCAAGGTCAGGGGCGAACAGAGACCCAGTACTTC.

The chain is built from TRBV6-1 and TRBJ2-7; D is undetermined. The germline V gene has CDR1 MNHNS and CDR2 SASEGT. The length of the CDR3 is 14 residues. V lost 4 bases, J lost 2 bases, and 12 bases lay in between. As DNA, the CDR3 is TGTGCCAGCAGTGTCCGCGGTATTCCCTACGAGCAGTACTTC. It yields the protein CASSVRGIPYEQYF.

CDR3 coding DNA: TGTGCCTGGAGTGTAACTTCGGTCTGGGGTGAGCAGTTCTTC. Amino acids: CAWSVTSVWGEQFF. V and J are TRBV30 and TRBJ2-1, with D uncertain. The CDR3 has 14 residues. Trimming took off 0 bases at V and 9 bases at J, with 15 bases between the two ends. CDR1 and CDR2 (germline): GTSNPN, SVGIG (reference sequence).

V gene TRBV21-1 combines with J gene TRBJ2-7; whether TRBD1, the table's D call, matches the DNA was not checked. TRBV21-1 is a known pseudogene. This CDR3 is 16 amino acids long. CDR3 DNA sequence: TGTGCCAGCAGTCCTCCTTCGGGACAGGGGAAGCACGAGCAGTACTTC. Its protein product is CASSPPSGQGKHEQYF.

The V gene is TRBV7-2, the J gene TRBJ2-2; D is perhaps TRBD2 (5 bases). Trimming shortened V by 4 bases and J by 0 bases, and 9 bases separated the two germline ends. This CDR3 has 15 residues. CDR1 is SGHTA and CDR2 is FQGNSA in the germline V gene. The DNA for the CDR3 is TGTGCCAGCAGCTCTATAGCGCCGAACACCGGGGAGCTGTTTTTT. Translation gives CASSSIAPNTGELFF.

This clonotype was seen ten or more times. The chain couples TRBV6-1 to TRBJ2-1, with a weak D call TRBD1 (5 bases). The CDR3 has 13 residues. Trimming removed 4 bases from V and 10 bases from J, with 14 bases in between. Per germline, CDR1 MNHNS and CDR2 SASEGT. The CDR3 nucleotides read TGTGCCAGCAGTGGGAGACAGTTTGGGGAGCAGTTCTTC. Protein product: CASSGRQFGEQFF.

The rearrangement uses TRBV29-1 and TRBJ2-7, with 7 nucleotides matching TRBD1. The CDR3 spans 14 residues. Germline V gene data show CDR1 as SQVTM and CDR2 as ANQGSEA. The trim removed 5 bases at V and 3 bases at J, leaving 10 bases unmatched. Here the CDR3 DNA reads TGCAGCGTTACCCCCGGGACAGCCATCTACGAGCAGTACTTC. It encodes CSVTPGTAIYEQYF.

J is TRBJ2-5 and V is TRBV7-9, with no clear D. Germline assignment: CDR1 SEHNR and CDR2 FQNEAQ (reference sequence). V shed 7 bases and J shed 1 base, with 10 bases lying between them. There are 13 residues in the CDR3. The CDR3, as DNA: TGTGCCAGCACCATGGACCTCCAAGAGACCCAGTACTTC. It translates to CASTMDLQETQYF.

V is TRBV28 and J is TRBJ2-2; perhaps TRBD2 as D (6 bases). Looked up from germline, CDR1 is MDHEN and CDR2 is SYDVKM. The CDR3 covers 17 residues. V was pared by 6 bases and J by 6 bases, with 23 bases between. The CDR3 nucleotides read TGTGCCAGCAGCCCCAACCCGGGACTTGGGACTTCCGGGGAGCTGTTTTTT. Its protein product is CASSPNPGLGTSGELFF.

This clonotype has only a few counts. J is TRBJ2-7 and V is TRBV11-2, with a possible D match to TRBD2 (6 bases). The CDR3 is 16 amino acids. Germline V gene sequence: CDR1 SGHAT, CDR2 FQNNGV. V lost 4 bases and J 4 bases, leaving 20 bases between the germline ends. The CDR3 loop reads CASSSGTSSFQYEQYF. For the CDR3, the DNA is TGTGCCAGCAGCTCCGGGACTTCTTCTTTTCAATACGAGCAGTACTTC. Full variable domain (remainder filled in from reference TRBV11-2 and TRBJ2-7): EAGVAQSPRYKIIEKRQSVAFWCNPISGHATLYWYQQILGQGPKLLIQFQNNGVVDDSQLPKDRFSAERLKGVDSTLKIQPAKLEDSAVYLCASSSGTSSFQYEQYFGPGTRLTVT.

J is TRBJ2-1 and V is TRBV28; D gene uncertain. Germline CDR1 reads MDHEN; CDR2 reads SYDVKM. CDR3 size: 13 residues. V was cut by 5 bases and J by 4 bases, with 9 bases left in between. CDR3 amino acids: CASSLEKYNEQFF. DNA of the CDR3: TGTGCCAGCAGTCTCGAAAAGTACAATGAGCAGTTCTTC.

CDR3 sequence (DNA): TGTGCCAGCAGCCAAAAGGGACTAGCGGAGGGGGAGTTTTCCAATGAGCAGTTCTTC. Translation: CASSQKGLAEGEFSNEQFF. The chain recombines TRBV4-2 with TRBJ2-1; 11 bases fit TRBD2. The CDR3 is made up of 19 amino acids. In germline, CDR1 is LGHNA, CDR2 YNFKEQ. J lost 6 bases, V lost 2 bases, and 15 bases had no gene match.

The chain is built from TRBV5-1 and TRBJ1-1; 10 bases match TRBD1. After removal of 2 bases from V and 4 bases from J, the junction contained 5 bases not matched to a gene. The CDR3 consists of 15 residues. Germline V gene lookup returns CDR1 SGHRS and CDR2 YFSETQ. Here the CDR3 reads CASSFTGTGATEAFF. CDR3 nucleotide sequence: TGCGCCAGCAGCTTCACCGGGACAGGGGCCACTGAAGCTTTCTTT.

DNA of the CDR3: TGTGCCAGCAGTCCGAGGACTAGCGGGACCTACGAGCAGTACTTC. Protein: CASSPRTSGTYEQYF. This rearrangement joins TRBV27 to TRBJ2-7; 12 positions match TRBD2. This CDR3 contains 15 residues. Germline V lookup: CDR1 MNHEY, CDR2 SMNVEV (reference sequence). The trim removed 5 bases at V and 2 bases at J, leaving 4 bases unmatched.

In its sample, this clonotype was seen a few times. The rearrangement uses TRBV5-1 and TRBJ1-2; no clear D. The CDR3 totals 13 residues. Germline CDR1 SGHRS, CDR2 YFSETQ. V was cut by 1 base and J by 8 bases, with 12 bases left in between. Here the CDR3 DNA reads TGCGCCAGCAGCTTGAGTGAGATGACAGGCTACACCTTC. It translates to CASSLSEMTGYTF.

In regard to this clonotype: A much larger clonotype is one base distant, so this may be a read error. J is TRBJ1-1 and V is TRBV10-2, with TRBD1 matching 7 bases. Germline assignment: CDR1 WSHSY and CDR2 SAAADI. The CDR3 has 14 residues. The CDR3 sequence is CASSDRGLRAEVFF. In DNA, the CDR3 is TGCGCCAGCAGTGATAGGGGGCTGCGGGCTGAAGTTTTCTTT.